The subject of this entry is one T cell receptor beta chain. The antigen is unknown. This record comes from a study of T cell repertoires and Cas9 in healthy adults. Overall study: Characterization of SpCas9-reactive CD4 and CD8 T cells covered multi-effector potency, cytotoxicity and lineage.

V was clipped by 5 bases and J by 4 bases; unmatched bases: 7. From germline, CDR1 is SGHTA and CDR2 FQGNSA. The CDR3 sequence is 15 residues long. Libraries were prepared by immunoSEQ multiplex PCR; TCRdb keeps only in-frame clonotypes and omits some of them. The data show more than 20,000 clones, about nine tenths seen once. Overall study results and limits: SpCas9-reactive regulatory T cells reportedly mitigated SpCas9-reactive effector T cells in vitro.

This TCR derives from a human donor in good health. The sample consisted of CD4+ effector T cells (CD127+, CD25-, CD137-, CD154-) from PBMCs; culture status not recorded. J is TRBJ2-7 and V is TRBV7-2; 11 nucleotides line up with TRBD2. The CDR3 is CASSPKTSGTYEQYV. DNA for the CDR3: TGTGCCAGCAGCCCGAAGACTAGCGGGACTTACGAGCAGTACGTC.